These 4 T cell receptor beta chains came from one sample sequenced in a study of ipilimumab plus nivolumab after autologous stem cell transplantation. Sequencing used immunoSEQ multiplex PCR; TCRdb keeps in-frame clones, though not all of them. The sample has 17,000 or so clones; around 80% are singletons. The source material was PBMCs, sampled in a trial of ipilimumab plus nivolumab as post-transplant consolidation. These receptors originate from a male donor with diffuse large B-cell lymphoma.

This rearrangement joins TRBV18 to TRBJ2-3, with D perhaps matching TRBD1 (5 bases). The germline V gene has CDR1 KGHSH and CDR2 LQKENI. V was cut by 5 bases and J by 0 bases, with 12 bases left in between. The CDR3 covers 15 residues. The CDR3 sequence is CASSIGVYSTDTQYF. In nucleotides, the CDR3 is TGTGCCAGCTCAATAGGGGTGTATAGCACAGATACGCAGTATTTT.

The chain has TRBV27 and TRBJ2-7; D ambiguous. CDR1 is MNHEY and CDR2 is SMNVEV in the germline V gene (reference sequence). V lost 2 bases and J 3 bases, leaving 14 bases between the germline ends. CDR3 length: 15 residues. The CDR3 DNA reads TGTGCCAGCAGTTTAGCTGGGGATGGGTTCTACGAGCAGTACTTC. Translation gives CASSLAGDGFYEQYF.

This clone was observed a single time. The rearrangement joins TRBV29-1 to TRBJ2-5; 10 bases agree with TRBD2. Germline trimming cut 6 bases from V and 4 bases from J; bases unmatched to any gene: 5. Germline-derived CDR1 and CDR2 are SQVTM and ANQGSEA. The CDR3 is made up of 13 amino acids. The CDR3 DNA reads TGCAGCGTACGAGCGGGAGGGCGAGAGACCCAGTACTTC. The encoded protein is CSVRAGGRETQYF.

The rearrangement uses TRBV12-1 and TRBJ2-3; the table's D call, TRBD2, was not checked against the DNA. TRBV12-1 is noted as a pseudogene. CDR3 length: 20 amino acids. The CDR3: CASSFPLAGLQPAHTDTQYF. Written as DNA, the CDR3 is TGTGCCAGCAGCTTTCCGCTAGCGGGCCTCCAACCGGCCCACACAGATACGCAGTATTTT.